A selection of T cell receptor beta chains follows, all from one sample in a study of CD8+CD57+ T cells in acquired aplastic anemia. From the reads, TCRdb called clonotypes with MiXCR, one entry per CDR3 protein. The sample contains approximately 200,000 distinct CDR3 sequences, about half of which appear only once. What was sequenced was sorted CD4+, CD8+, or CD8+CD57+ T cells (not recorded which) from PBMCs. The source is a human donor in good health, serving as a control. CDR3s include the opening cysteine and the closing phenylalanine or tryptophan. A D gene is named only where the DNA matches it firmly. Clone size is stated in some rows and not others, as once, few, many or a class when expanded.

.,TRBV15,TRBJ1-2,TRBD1,TGTGCCACCAGCAGAGATCTGGGACAGGGTGGCTACACCTTC,CATSRDLGQGGYTF
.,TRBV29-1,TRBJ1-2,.,TGCAGCGTTGAAGAGAATGTTTCGCCGGGGTCCACCTTC,CSVEENVSPGSTF
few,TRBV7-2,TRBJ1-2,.,TGTGCCAGCAGCTCACAGGCAGATAACTATGGCTACACCTTC,CASSSQADNYGYTF
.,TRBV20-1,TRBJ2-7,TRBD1,TGCAGTGCTAGAATCCGGGACAGCTCCTACGAGCAGTACTTC,CSARIRDSSYEQYF
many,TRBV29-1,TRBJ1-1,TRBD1,TGCAGCGGGAGGACAGGGGGCAGGAACACTGAAGCTTTCTTT,CSGRTGGRNTEAFF
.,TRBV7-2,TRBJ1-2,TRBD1,TGTGCCAGCAGCCAGGGGGTGGATGGCTACACCTTC,CASSQGVDGYTF
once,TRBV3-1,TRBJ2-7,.,TGTGCCAGCAGCCCGCCCCCCGGAGGGAAAAAGCAGTACTTC,CASSPPPGGKKQYF
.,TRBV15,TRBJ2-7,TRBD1,TGTGCCACCAGCAGAGAGGGACAGGGGTTGAACGAGCAGTACTTC,CATSREGQGLNEQYF
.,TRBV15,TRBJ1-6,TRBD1,TGTGCCACCAGCAGAGTGGGACAGGGAAATTCACCCCTCCACTTT,CATSRVGQGNSPLHF
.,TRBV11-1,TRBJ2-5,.,TGTGCCAGCAGCTCCGACGTCGCCCGCAAGACCCAGTACTTC,CASSSDVARKTQYF
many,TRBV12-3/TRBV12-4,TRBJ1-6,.,TGTGCCAGCAGGGAGGGATTATTCGCGGGTGGTTCACCCCTCCACTTT,CASREGLFAGGSPLHF
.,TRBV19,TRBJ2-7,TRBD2,TGTGCCAGTGAGATGTCCGGACTAGCGGGAGGGGAGCAGTACTTC,CASEMSGLAGGEQYF
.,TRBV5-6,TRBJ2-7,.,TGCGCCAGCAGCCAAGATCCCTCAGGGGTTCAGTACGAGCAGTACTTC,CASSQDPSGVQYEQYF
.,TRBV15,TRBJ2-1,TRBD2,TGTGCCACCAGCAGCGGGAGGGGGCAGTTCTTC,CATSSGRGQFF
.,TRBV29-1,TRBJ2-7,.,TGCAGCGTCTCCGAACCCATCGAGCAGTACTTC,CSVSEPIEQYF
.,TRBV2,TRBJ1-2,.,TGTGCCAGCAGTGAAATGGGGGCAGGGGACAATGGCTACACCTTC,CASSEMGAGDNGYTF
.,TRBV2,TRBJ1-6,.,TGTGCCAGCAGCCCCGACATAATAAATTCACCCCTCCACTTT,CASSPDIINSPLHF
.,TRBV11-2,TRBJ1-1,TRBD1,TGTGCCAGCAGCTTACCCCGGACAGGGTGGCAGGGGATGAACACTGAAGCTTTCTTT,CASSLPRTGWQGMNTEAFF
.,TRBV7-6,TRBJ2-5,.,TGTGCCAGCAGCTTGCTAGGGATGCCAATGGGGAACCAAGAGACCCAGTACTTC,CASSLLGMPMGNQETQYF
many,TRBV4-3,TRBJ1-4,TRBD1,TGCGCCAGCGGAAAACAGGGGACTTCTGGGAATGAAAAACTGTTTTTT,CASGKQGTSGNEKLFF
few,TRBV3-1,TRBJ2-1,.,TGTGCCAGCAGCCGAGAGGGATGGGCGGAGGGGCAGTTCTTC,CASSREGWAEGQFF
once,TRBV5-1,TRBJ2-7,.,TGCGCCAGCAGCTTGGACGTTCGGGGTACATACGAGCAGTACTTC,CASSLDVRGTYEQYF
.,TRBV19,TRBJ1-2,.,TGTGCCAGCAGTTTCGGGGGGGCGCGTGGCTACACCTTC,CASSFGGARGYTF
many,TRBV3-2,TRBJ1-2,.,TGTGCCAGCAGCCAAGAGGGGAGACAGGGGCGTAACTATGGCTACACCTTC,CASSQEGRQGRNYGYTF
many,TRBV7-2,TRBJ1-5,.,TGTGCCAGCAGCTTAGTAGACGGGCGGACGTTTCGCAATCAGCCCCAGCATTTT,CASSLVDGRTFRNQPQHF
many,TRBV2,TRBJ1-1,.,TGTGCCAGCAGTTCACAGGGTGGCAAATTGAACACTGAAGCTTTCTTT,CASSSQGGKLNTEAFF
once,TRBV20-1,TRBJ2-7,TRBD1,TGCAGTGCCCCTAGGACAGGGGGCTACGAGCAGTACTTC,CSAPRTGGYEQYF
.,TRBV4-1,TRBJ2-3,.,TGTGCCAGCAGCTCAGACACCCGGGTATCAGATACGCAGTATTTT,CASSSDTRVSDTQYF
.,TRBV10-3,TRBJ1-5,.,TGTGCCATCTCACAGGGTGGGCAGATAAATCAGCCCCAGCATTTT,CAISQGGQINQPQHF
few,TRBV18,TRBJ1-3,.,TGTGCCACCGGACGCGGCTCTGGAAACACCATATATTTT,CATGRGSGNTIYF
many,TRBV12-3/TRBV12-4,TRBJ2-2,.,TGTGCCAGCAGACGCACAGACACCGGGGAGCTGTTTTTT,CASRRTDTGELFF
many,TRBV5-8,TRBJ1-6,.,TGTGCCAGCACCGAAACCAATTCACCCCTCCACTTT,CASTETNSPLHF
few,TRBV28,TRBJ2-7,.,TGTGCCAGCACCCAAGAGGGAGTGACGTTCGAGCAGTACTTC,CASTQEGVTFEQYF
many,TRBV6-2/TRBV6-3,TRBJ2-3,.,TGTGCCAGCAGCCACAGGGCGGATACGCAGTATTTT,CASSHRADTQYF
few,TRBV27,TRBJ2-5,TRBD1,TGTGCCAGCAGCCCGTTACAGGGGGCAGGGGAGACCCAGTACTTC,CASSPLQGAGETQYF
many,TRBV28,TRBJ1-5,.,TGTGCCAGCAGATGGGGGCGGGATCAGCCCCAGCATTTT,CASRWGRDQPQHF
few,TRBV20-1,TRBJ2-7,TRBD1,TGCAGTGCTAGCACAGGGGGCTGGGAGCAGTACTTC,CSASTGGWEQYF
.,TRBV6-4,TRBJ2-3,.,TGTGCCAGCAGTGAACTTGGGGGTAGTGGCACAGATACGCAGTATTTT,CASSELGGSGTDTQYF
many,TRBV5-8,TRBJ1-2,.,TGTGCCAGCAGCCGCCGACAGAACTATGGCTACACCTTC,CASSRRQNYGYTF
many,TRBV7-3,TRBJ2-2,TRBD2,TGTGCCAGCAGCTCGTCTAGCGGGGGAACCGGGGAGCTGTTTTTT,CASSSSSGGTGELFF
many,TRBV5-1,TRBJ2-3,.,TGCGCCAGCAGCTTCGGGGCGCGGGGCACAGATACGCAGTATTTT,CASSFGARGTDTQYF
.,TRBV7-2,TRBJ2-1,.,TGTGCCAGCAGCCAACTAGCCGGGGGATTTTACAATGAGCAGTTCTTC,CASSQLAGGFYNEQFF